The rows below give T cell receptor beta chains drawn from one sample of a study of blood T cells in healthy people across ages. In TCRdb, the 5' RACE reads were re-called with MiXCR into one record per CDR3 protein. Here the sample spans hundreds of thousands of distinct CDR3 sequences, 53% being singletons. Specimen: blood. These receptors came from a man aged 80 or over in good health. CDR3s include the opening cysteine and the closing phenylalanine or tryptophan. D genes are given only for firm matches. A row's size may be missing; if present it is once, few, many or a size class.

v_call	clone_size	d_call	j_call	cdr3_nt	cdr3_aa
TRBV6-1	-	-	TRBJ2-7	TGTGCCAGCACCAGAATGGGGGTCCTCTACGAGCAGTACTTC	CASTRMGVLYEQYF
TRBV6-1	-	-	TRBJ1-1	TGTGCCAGCAGTGAAAACGGGGTAGCTGAAGCTTTCTTT	CASSENGVAEAFF
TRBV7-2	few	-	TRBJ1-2	TGTGCCAGCAGTCAGAACCATTATGGCTACACCTTC	CASSQNHYGYTF
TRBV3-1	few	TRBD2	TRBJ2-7	TGTGCCAGCAGCCAAGCGGCGGGGGTCGAGCAGTACTTC	CASSQAAGVEQYF
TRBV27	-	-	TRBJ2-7	TGTGCCAGCAGTGTACTTGCAGCCTCCTACGAGCAGTACTTC	CASSVLAASYEQYF
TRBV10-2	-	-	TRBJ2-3	TGCGCCAGCAGGCCGGAGGGCGGAGGATACGCGTATTTT	CASRPEGGGYAYF
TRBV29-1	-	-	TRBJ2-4	TGCAGCGTTCCGGGACAAGGGTACGGCATTCAGTACTTC	CSVPGQGYGIQYF
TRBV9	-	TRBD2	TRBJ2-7	TGTGCCAGCAGCGTAGGGGATCTAGCGGGAGGTGGATACGAGCAGTACTTC	CASSVGDLAGGGYEQYF
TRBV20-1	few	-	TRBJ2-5	TGCAGTGGTGTATACCAGACCCAGTACTTC	CSGVYQTQYF
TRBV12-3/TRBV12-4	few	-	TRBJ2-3	TGTGCCAGCACCGCACGGGCAAGATACGCGTATTTT	CASTARARYAYF
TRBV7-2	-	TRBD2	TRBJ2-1	TGTGCCAGCAGCTTACTAGCGGAAAGCAGCTACAATGAGCAGTTCTTC	CASSLLAESSYNEQFF
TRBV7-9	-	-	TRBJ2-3	TGTGTCAGCAGCTCCGCGAGTTCGGGGGCTTGGGGCGCGTATTTT	CVSSSASSGAWGAYF
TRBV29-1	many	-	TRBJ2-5	TGCAGCGCTAAACAGGGTGGAGAGACCCAGTACTTC	CSAKQGGETQYF
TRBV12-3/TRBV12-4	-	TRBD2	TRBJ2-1	TGTGCCAGCAGCCCCCAAGCGGGAGGGCCCCCGGATGAGCAGTTCTTC	CASSPQAGGPPDEQFF
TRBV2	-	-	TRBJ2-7	TGTGCCAGCAGTGAATTAGGGGAGGACGAGCAGTACTTC	CASSELGEDEQYF
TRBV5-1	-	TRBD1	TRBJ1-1	TGCGCCAGCAGCTCCCGGGACAGGACCATGAACACTGAAGCTTTCTTT	CASSSRDRTMNTEAFF
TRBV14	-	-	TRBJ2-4	TGTGCCAGCAGCCAAGATCTTACATTTGGAGGGCAGTACTTC	CASSQDLTFGGQYF
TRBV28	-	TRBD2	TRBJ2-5	TGTGCCAGCAGCCCTGTGGGGCTAGCGGAAGAGACCCAGTACTTC	CASSPVGLAEETQYF
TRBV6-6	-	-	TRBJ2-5	TGTGCCAGCAGCACCTTGGGGGGTGAGACCCAGTACTTC	CASSTLGGETQYF
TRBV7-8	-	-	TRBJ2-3	TGTGCCAGCAGTCTGGTAGGGGGTCCGCACAGATACGCGTATTTT	CASSLVGGPHRYAYF
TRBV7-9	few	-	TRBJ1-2	TGTGCCAGCAGCTTAGTCGCGGGGCATGGCTACACCTTC	CASSLVAGHGYTF
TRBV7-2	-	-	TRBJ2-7	TGTGCCAGCAGCCCCAGTTGGGACGAGCAGTACTTC	CASSPSWDEQYF
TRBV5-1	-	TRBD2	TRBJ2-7	TGCGCCAGCAGCGCAGGACTAGCGAGCTACGAGCAGTACTTC	CASSAGLASYEQYF
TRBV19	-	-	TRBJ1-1	TGTGCCAGTAGTATCCAGGGAATCATGAACACTGTAGCTTTCTTT	CASSIQGIMNTVAFF
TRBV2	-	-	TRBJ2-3	TGTGCCAGCTGGTCCGAGGCAGCTAGCACAGATACGCAGTATTTT	CASWSEAASTDTQYF
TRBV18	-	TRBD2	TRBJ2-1	TGTGCCAGCTCACCACGGGCTAGCGGGAGTCCCTACAATGAGCAGTTCTTC	CASSPRASGSPYNEQFF
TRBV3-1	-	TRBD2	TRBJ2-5	TGTGCCAGCAGCCAAGCCCTTCTTCAACTAGCGGGAGGAAGGGAGCAGTACTTC	CASSQALLQLAGGREQYF
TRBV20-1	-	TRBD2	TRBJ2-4	TGCAGTGCTAGAGATAGACTAGCCGGTCACATTCAGTACTTC	CSARDRLAGHIQYF
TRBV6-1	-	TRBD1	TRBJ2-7	TGTGCCAGCAGTGAAGGCCGGGACAGGGTAGTGCTCGAGCAGTACTTC	CASSEGRDRVVLEQYF
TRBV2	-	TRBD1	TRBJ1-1	TGTGCCAGCGCGGGACAGGGGGCGAACACTGAAGCTTTCTTT	CASAGQGANTEAFF
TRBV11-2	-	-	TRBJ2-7	TGTGCCAGCAGCTTATGGGTGACGGGAATCTACGAGCAGTACTTC	CASSLWVTGIYEQYF
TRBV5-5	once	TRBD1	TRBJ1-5	TGTGCCAGCAGCCCGACAGGGGTTGGTCAGCCCCAGCATTTT	CASSPTGVGQPQHF
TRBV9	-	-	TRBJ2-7	TGTGCCAGCAGCGTAGGAAGTGAGTTTGACTCCTACGAGCAGTACTTC	CASSVGSEFDSYEQYF
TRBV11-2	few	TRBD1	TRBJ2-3	TGTGCCAGCAGCCGACAGGGGCTCACAGATACGCAGTATTTT	CASSRQGLTDTQYF
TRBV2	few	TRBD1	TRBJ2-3	TGTGCCACTCAACCCAGACAGGGGGGCACAGATACGCAGTATTTT	CATQPRQGGTDTQYF
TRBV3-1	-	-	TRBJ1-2	TGTGCCAGCAGCCAAGATCTCACAGGGTCTAACTACGGCTACACCTTC	CASSQDLTGSNYGYTF
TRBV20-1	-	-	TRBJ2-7	TGCAGTGCTAGGGAGAGCGGTTCCGGTTCTCCGAGCTCCTACGAGCAGTACTTC	CSARESGSGSPSSYEQYF
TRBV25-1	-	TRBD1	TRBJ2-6	TGTGCCAGCAGCGCCGCGACAGGGAGATCCTCTGGGGCCAACGTCCTGACTTTC	CASSAATGRSSGANVLTF
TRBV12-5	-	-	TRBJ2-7	TGTGCTAGCGGATGGTCAGTGGATGAGCAGTACTTC	CASGWSVDEQYF
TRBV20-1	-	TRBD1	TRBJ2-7	TGCAGTGCACCGACAACAGGGGCCAATGAGCAGTACTTC	CSAPTTGANEQYF
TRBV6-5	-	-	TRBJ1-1	TGTGCCAGCAGTTATCTAAACACCGGGACCACTGAAGCTTTCTTT	CASSYLNTGTTEAFF
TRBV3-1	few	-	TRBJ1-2	TGTGCCAGCAGCCAAGTTCGCTATGGCTACACCTTC	CASSQVRYGYTF
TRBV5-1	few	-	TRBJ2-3	TGCGCCAGCCATGGCGGGCCTCCGCGTAAATACGCGTATTTT	CASHGGPPRKYAYF
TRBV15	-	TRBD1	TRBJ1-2	TGTGCCACCAGCCTGAACAGGGGGCACCGCACCTTC	CATSLNRGHRTF
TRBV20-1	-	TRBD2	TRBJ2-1	TGCAGTGCTGGACTAGCGGGAGGGCTGAATGAGCAGTTCTTC	CSAGLAGGLNEQFF
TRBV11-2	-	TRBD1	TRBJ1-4	TGTGCCAGCAGCGTACGTAGGGACAGGGCTAATGAAAAACTGTTTTTT	CASSVRRDRANEKLFF
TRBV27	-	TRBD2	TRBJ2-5	TGTGCCAGCAGTCGCTATAGCGGGAGGGCCGGTGAGACCCAGTACTTC	CASSRYSGRAGETQYF
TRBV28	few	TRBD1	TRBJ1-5	TGTGCCAGCAGTCCGCTTACAGGGGATTATCAGCCCCAGCATTTT	CASSPLTGDYQPQHF
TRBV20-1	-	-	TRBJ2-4	TGCAGTGCTAGCGAAGATGCAGCCAAAAACATTCAGTACTTT	CSASEDAAKNIQYF
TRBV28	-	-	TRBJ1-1	TGTGCCAGCAGTCCCCGGCCCTGGGGGCTGAACACTGAAGCTTTCTTT	CASSPRPWGLNTEAFF
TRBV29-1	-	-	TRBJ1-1	TGCAGCGTTGAAAATGGGATCAACACTGAAGCTTTCTTT	CSVENGINTEAFF
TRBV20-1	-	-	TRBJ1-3	TGCAGTGCTAGAGATGATGGAAACACCATATATTTT	CSARDDGNTIYF